This T cell receptor beta chain was captured in a study of shared clonotypes between healthy human individuals (dated by TCRdb to between 2020 and 2021). Regarding the study in general: The cohort included a few men and a couple of women between 18 and 49 years of age. For each donor, three plates each were used for CD4 naive and CD4 memory, two plates were used for CD8 naive, and one plate was used for CD8 memory. To estimate repertoire size and how much clonotype sharing occurs between individuals, the study deeply sequenced the blood TCR repertoires of 5 or 6 healthy adults. Libraries were prepared and TCR repertoires were sequenced by different laboratories using diverse techniques, in order to increase sequencing depth and limit assay-specific biases. Each donor's leukapheresis produced roughly between roughly 0.9 and 8.9 billion PBMCs.

The paper as a whole reports these results and caveats: Even with the large sequencing depth, rarefaction of the sorted-subset datasets indicated that sequencing was incomplete. Compared with non-shared clonotypes, the clonotypes found in all four sorted-subset donors had higher generation probabilities. Because the study included only a small number of donors, the genetic and exposure-history diversity represented was limited. Pairwise subsampling indicated that sequencing depth was expected to affect the degree of clonotype sharing among donors. Naive subsets generally had larger estimated clonotype richness than memory subsets. Sharing across several donors was observed for about 5% of naive CD4, over 3% of naive CD8, 2% to 2.5% of memory CD4, and 0.4% of memory CD8 clonotypes. Only blood was sampled, and tissue TCR repertoires likely differ from those in blood.

About this clone itself: Its antigen is currently not known. No qualities accompany the bases; no much larger clone lies one base away.

CD8 naive samples were obtained by positive selection for CCR7 among CD45RO-negative cells, yielding a CD45RA+CCR7+ population from which TemRA cells were excluded. The donors were healthy, HIV-negative adults with no recently reported acute infections or vaccinations. Only Caucasian adults living in Nashville, Tennessee, USA were represented among the donors. Blood was collected by leukapheresis, and PBMCs were isolated by Ficoll-Histopaque density gradient centrifugation and then cryopreserved in liquid nitrogen vapor phase. Purity and quantity of every magnetically sorted T cell population were checked by analytical flow cytometry. Genomic DNA was isolated from every sorted fraction and measured by UV absorbance on a Nanodrop 2000c. The germline V gene yields KGHSH for CDR1 and LQKENI for CDR2. V lost 3 bases and J lost 6 bases, and the count of bases not matched to a germline gene is 15. Taken from cysteine to phenylalanine, the CDR3 has 17 residues. The sequence is cut down to CDR3 DNA, 51 bases in frame from base 1.

TCR CDR3 regions were amplified from genomic DNA by multiplex PCR using the deep immunoSEQ assay. For each cell subset, the extracted genomic DNA was distributed evenly across all wells of several immunoSEQ 96-well plates, and each plate served as one replicate. Each replicate PCR for sorted subsets received about 0.2 ug genomic DNA, equal to about 30,000 T cell genomes. Purified libraries were measured with a Qubit 3.0 fluorometer, size-checked on a Bioanalyzer 2100, and measured again with the KAPA Library Quantification kit. Every immunoSEQ 96-well plate was sequenced on a separate single-read 150-cycle Illumina NextSeq 550 flow cell. The study's processing was this. Because the immunoSEQ output held only junctional sequences and lacked quality scores, the filtering could not match the filtering applied to full-length reads. To assign V/J genes and CDR3, sequences were annotated against IMGT germline references using PyIR, a Python wrapper for IgBLAST v1.9. Any read was removed if the V/J assignment was weak (E-value above 1e-6), the CDR3 was missing, or the read contained stop codons, out-of-frame junctions, or ambiguous translated residues. V3J clonotypes were defined as sequences sharing an identical inferred V gene, J gene, and CDR3 amino acid sequence. The percentage overlap between two repertoires was calculated by dividing the number of shared unique clonotypes by the size of the smaller repertoire. Repertoire richness was assessed with RTK rarefaction, the Chao1 estimator, and Recon v2.1 estimates of unobserved clonotypes. Generation probabilities for all TCRbeta clonotypes obtained by the gDNA method from four donors were computed using OLGA. TCRdb provides this immuneACCESS table in a form limited to in-frame rearrangements. Some clones are lacking; in checked studies, under half of them reflect an unresolved V gene, and why the rest are absent is not known. D and trimming come from the DNA, and the V and J calls and clone size come from that table. Recorded for this sample are around 700,000 clones; about 91% of them occurred a single time. The ten largest make up roughly 24% of the sample.

This sequence originates from a man aged 30 to 39 in good health. The source material was naive CD8+ T cells sorted from blood. What the cell subset or site label conveys for this sample: CD45RA+CCR7+. The chain employs TRBV18 and TRBJ2-7; 9 central nucleotides agree with TRBD1. The nucleotides read TGTGCCAGCTCACCTTTGCCGGGGACAGGGACGGGGGGCGAGCAGTACTTC. This is translated as CASSPLPGTGTGGEQYF.